The 10 T cell receptor beta chains presented below share a single source sample, sequenced in a study of beta chain features in type 1 diabetes. Isolated RNA was reverse transcribed in full, so expressed TCRB transcripts were sequenced. TCRdb keeps only in-frame clones here, not all; method: immunoSEQ multiplex PCR. In the table there are approximately 100,000 clones, less than 40% of which are singletons. Material for sequencing was stem cell memory CD4+ T cells from blood. The receptors shown here come from a woman under 30 in good health.

This chain links TRBV7-2 with TRBJ2-3; D ambiguous. This CDR3 has 15 amino acids. V lost 5 bases to trimming and J lost 3 bases, with 15 bases between them. Germline CDR1 and CDR2: SGHTA and FQGNSA. The CDR3 here is CASSPPALRTDTQYF. CDR3 in DNA: TGTGCCAGCAGCCCCCCCGCGCTTAGAACAGATACGCAGTATTTT.

This clone was found a few times. This chain links TRBV10-3 with TRBJ2-7; 7 bases align to TRBD2. The CDR3 covers 14 residues. Germline loops: CDR1 ENHRY, CDR2 SYGVKD. Germline trimming cut 6 bases from V and 2 bases from J; bases unmatched to any gene: 7. The CDR3 loop reads CAIRVGGDAYEQYF. DNA for the CDR3: TGTGCCATCAGGGTGGGAGGGGACGCCTACGAGCAGTACTTC.

This clone was counted between two and nine times. This chain links TRBV7-9 with TRBJ2-1; a possible D gene is TRBD1 (6 bases). The CDR3 length is 16 residues. V was clipped by 3 bases and J by 4 bases, with 16 bases between them. The germline V gene encodes CDR1 SEHNR and CDR2 FQNEAQ (reference sequence). DNA for the CDR3: TGTGCCAGCAGCTTCGGTACAGGGATCCCATACAATGAGCAGTTCTTC. Protein: CASSFGTGIPYNEQFF.

The rearrangement joins TRBV7-2 to TRBJ1-2; maybe TRBD1 (5 bases). From germline, CDR1 is SGHTA and CDR2 FQGNSA. Trimming left V 3 bases short and J 3 bases short, with 14 bases between. This CDR3 comprises 15 residues. Here the CDR3 reads CASSFSRGTHYGYTF. DNA of the CDR3: TGTGCCAGCAGCTTTAGCCGCGGGACGCACTATGGCTACACCTTC.

The genes are TRBV30 and TRBJ2-1, with D unresolved. Per germline, CDR1 GTSNPN and CDR2 SVGIG (reference sequence). The CDR3 covers 11 residues. The V gene lost 2 bases and the J gene lost 11 bases, with 10 bases spanning the gap. CDR3 DNA: TGTGCCTGGAGTCTAACCCTCAAGCAGTTCTTC. The encoded protein is CAWSLTLKQFF. The whole variable domain, remainder taken from reference TRBV30 and TRBJ2-1, is SQTIHQWPATLVQPVGSPLSLECTVEGTSNPNLYWYRQAAGRGLQLLFYSVGIGQISSEVPQNLSASRPQDRQFILSSKKLLLSDSGFYLCAWSLTLKQFFGPGTRLTVL.

The V and J genes are TRBV28 and TRBJ1-5, with 7 bases that match TRBD1. The junction had 12 bases not matched to a gene; V was cut back by 5 bases and J by 5 bases. This CDR3 comprises 16 residues. Germline loops: CDR1 MDHEN, CDR2 SYDVKM. CDR3 DNA: TGTGCCAGCAGTCGTCAACAGGGGTTATGGGATCAGCCCCAGCATTTT. Its protein is CASSRQQGLWDQPQHF.

This clone showed up just a few times. V is TRBV7-9 and J is TRBJ2-1, with a possible D match to TRBD2 (6 bases). The V gene's germline CDR1 is SEHNR and CDR2 FQNEAQ (reference sequence). The V end was cut by 8 bases, the J end by 1 base, with 24 bases between. The length of the CDR3 is 18 residues. The DNA for the CDR3 is TGTGCCAGCGGCGGGACCCGGCGTGGGTCAGGGTCCTACAATGAGCAGTTCTTC. This gives the protein CASGGTRRGSGSYNEQFF.

V and J are TRBV4-1 and TRBJ1-5, with a possible D match to TRBD1 (5 bases). Trimming stripped 2 bases from V and 0 bases from J, with 8 bases between. The CDR3 has 15 residues. Germline-derived CDR1 and CDR2 are MGHRA and YSYEKL. CDR3 DNA: TGCGCCAGCAGCCAAACAGGTTATAGCAATCAGCCCCAGCATTTT. It specifies CASSQTGYSNQPQHF.

This CDR3 reads CSAGDTEAFF. The CDR3 bases are TGCAGTGCCGGGGACACTGAAGCTTTCTTT. The J gene is TRBJ1-1, the V gene TRBV20-1, with no clear D. CDR1 and CDR2 from the germline V gene are DFQATT and SNEGSKA (reference sequence). V dropped 6 bases and J dropped 3 bases, with 5 bases sitting between them. The CDR3 runs 10 residues.

This clone showed up just a few times. The chain carries TRBV10-3 and TRBJ2-7; D might be TRBD1 (5 bases). The CDR3 length is 15 residues. The V and J ends lost 0 bases and 2 bases respectively, with 11 bases between them. In germline, CDR1 is ENHRY, CDR2 SYGVKD. The chain's CDR3 is CAISESGAGTYEQYF. The DNA for the CDR3 is TGTGCCATCAGTGAGTCAGGGGCTGGGACCTACGAGCAGTACTTC.